Presented here are 9 T cell receptor beta chains from one specimen sequenced in a study of blood T cell repertoires in COVID-19. Generated by immunoSEQ multiplex PCR, the TCRdb table keeps only in-frame clones and is missing some. Here the sample spans 310,000 or so clones, around 89% being singletons. Material for sequencing was PBMCs or T cells enriched from blood (not recorded which). These receptors came from a woman aged 40 to 55 who had recovered from COVID-19.

This clone was seen a few times. The V gene is TRBV28, the J gene TRBJ1-2, with TRBD1 identical over 8 bases. The CDR3 is 12 residues long. Germline CDR1 is MDHEN and CDR2 is SYDVKM. The V segment lost 8 bases and the J segment 4 bases; nucleotides outside the gene matches: 3. CDR3 in amino acids: CASQGAIYGYTF. DNA of the CDR3: TGTGCCAGCCAGGGGGCCATCTATGGCTACACCTTC.

The chain couples TRBV9 to TRBJ2-2; D perhaps matches TRBD1 (6 bases). CDR1 is SGDLS, CDR2 YYNGEE, per germline. The CDR3 contains 14 residues. V was pared by 0 bases and J by 6 bases, with 9 bases between. The CDR3 is CASSVVGTSGELFF. CDR3 nucleotides: TGTGCCAGCAGCGTAGTAGGGACATCCGGGGAGCTGTTTTTT.

The V gene is TRBV10-2, the J gene TRBJ1-6; 8 bases are a match to TRBD1. Germline V gene lookup returns CDR1 WSHSY and CDR2 SAAADI. CDR3 length equals 16 residues. The trim removed 4 bases at V and 6 bases at J, leaving 8 bases unmatched. CDR3: CASSGGQGARNSPLHF. CDR3 sequence (DNA): TGCGCCAGCAGTGGGGGGCAGGGGGCGCGTAATTCACCCCTCCACTTT.

The chain joins TRBV15 to TRBJ1-6; unclear D gene. Germline CDR1 reads LNHNV; CDR2 reads YYDKDF (reference sequence). CDR3 length equals 14 residues. Trimming shortened V by 5 bases and J by 8 bases, and 13 bases separated the two germline ends. The DNA of the CDR3 is TGTGCCACCAGCGATAGCTTAGGTTATTCACCCCTCCACTTT. Its translation: CATSDSLGYSPLHF.

On this clone itself: A read error may account for a junction end that differs from germline. The chain is built from TRBV7-7 and TRBJ2-1; D perhaps matches TRBD1 (6 bases). Per the germline V gene, CDR1 is SSHAT and CDR2 is FNYEAQ (reference sequence). The CDR3 is 16 amino acids. Written as DNA, the CDR3 is TGTGCTAGCAGCTTATCGACAGGTCCCTCCTACAATGAGCAGTTCTTC. This sequence encodes CASSLSTGPSYNEQFF.

The genes are TRBV6-4 and TRBJ2-7, with 8 bases aligning to TRBD1. The CDR3 length is 13 residues. V shed 4 bases, J shed 1 base, and the junction held 0 bases outside the gene matches. From germline, CDR1 is MRHNA and CDR2 SNTAGT. The DNA for the CDR3 is TGTGCCAGCAGTGGGACAGGGTCCTACGAGCAGTACTTC. It translates to CASSGTGSYEQYF.

The chain recombines TRBV6-5 with TRBJ2-7, with 7 bases lining up with TRBD2. The CDR3 loop spans 12 amino acids. The J segment lost 5 bases and the V segment lost 2 bases, leaving 0 bases of the junction unmatched. Germline CDR1 and CDR2: MNHEY and SVGAGI. This CDR3 reads CASSYAGDEQYF. The CDR3 DNA reads as TGTGCCAGCAGTTACGCGGGAGACGAGCAGTACTTC.

The chain links TRBV6-2 or TRBV6-3 to TRBJ2-1, with unresolved D. Looked up from germline, CDR1 is MNHEY and CDR2 is SVGEGT. V was trimmed by 2 bases and J by 8 bases, leaving 4 bases between them. The CDR3 is 11 amino acids. The CDR3 reads CASSYRHEQFF. CDR3 DNA sequence: TGTGCCAGCAGTTACCGTCATGAGCAGTTCTTC.

This chain links TRBV10-1 with TRBJ2-5; 8 bases map to TRBD1. Losses at the gene ends were 3 bases for V and 4 bases for J; bases not matched to a gene: 4. CDR1 and CDR2 (germline): WNHNN, SYGVQD (reference sequence). There are 14 residues in the CDR3. This CDR3 is CASSEGGQGETQYF. In DNA, the CDR3 is TGCGCCAGCAGTGAAGGTGGACAGGGAGAGACCCAGTACTTC.